Listed here are 8 T cell receptor beta chains from one sample, sequenced in a study of cytomegalovirus exposure and HLA in healthy donors. In the PCR, 60 Vbeta and 13 Jbeta primers were used. Data came from immunoSEQ multiplex PCR; TCRdb stores just in-frame clones and leaves some out. This sample's table reports about 53,000 clones. The sequencing sample was made of PBMCs. The origin of the receptors is a man younger than 35 in good health and CMV-seropositive.

V and J are TRBV5-1 and TRBJ2-1; 8 bases align to TRBD2. Per germline, CDR1 SGHRS and CDR2 YFSETQ. J lost 5 bases, V lost 4 bases, and 8 bases had no gene match. This CDR3 is built from 15 residues. The CDR3 bases are TGCGCCAGCAGCCGCCAACGACTAGCGAACAATGAGCAGTTCTTC. Protein product: CASSRQRLANNEQFF.

The gene calls are TRBV5-1 and TRBJ1-3; D may be TRBD1 (5 bases). The CDR3 runs 17 residues. The V end lost 4 bases, the J end lost 3 bases, and 20 bases lay between the germline ends. Per the germline V gene, CDR1 is SGHRS and CDR2 is YFSETQ. The CDR3 bases are TGCGCCAGCAGCCCCTCATTGGGCAGGGCGGTTGGAAACACCATATATTTT. Encoded protein: CASSPSLGRAVGNTIYF.

This sequence joins TRBV28 and TRBJ2-2, with 9 nucleotides matching TRBD1. This CDR3 spans 15 amino acids. Germline CDR1 is MDHEN and CDR2 is SYDVKM. V trimming: 7 bases; J trimming: 2 bases; junction bases outside the gene matches: 5. The CDR3 DNA reads as TGTGCCAGCAACCCACAGGGGGCTAACACCGGGGAGCTGTTTTTT. The encoded protein is CASNPQGANTGELFF.

The chain uses TRBV19 and TRBJ1-1, with D uncertain. Germline V CDR1 and CDR2: LNHDA, SQIVND (reference sequence). The CDR3 spans 13 residues. V was shortened by 5 bases and J by 10 bases, with 17 bases between the two germline ends. In DNA form, the CDR3 reads TGTGCCAGTAGTCCGAGGACTCTCCTTGGAGCTTTCTTT. Its translation: CASSPRTLLGAFF.

The CDR3 DNA sequence: TGTGCCAGCAGCTTGTCTATTCTGAGGCAGTTCTTC. Translated, it gives CASSLSILRQFF. This chain links TRBV11-2 with TRBJ2-1; D is ambiguous. V lost 3 bases and J 12 bases, leaving 12 bases between the germline ends. Germline values: CDR1 SGHAT, CDR2 FQNNGV. This CDR3 is built from 12 residues.

The chain employs TRBV4-2 and TRBJ1-2, with TRBD1 matching over 7 bases. The CDR3 loop spans 14 amino acids. From germline, CDR1 is LGHNA and CDR2 YNFKEQ. The junction had 6 bases not matched to a gene; V was cut back by 0 bases and J by 8 bases. CDR3 sequence (DNA): TGTGCCAGCAGCCAAGAGCCTTGGACAGGCGGCTACACCTTC. Encoded protein: CASSQEPWTGGYTF.

The chain uses TRBV9 and TRBJ2-1; 11 nucleotides align to TRBD2. This CDR3 spans 15 amino acids. CDR1 is SGDLS and CDR2 is YYNGEE in the germline V gene. Trimming cost V 3 bases and J 9 bases; bases outside gene matches: 8. The CDR3, as DNA: TGTGCCAGCAGCGCGACTAGCGGGACAGAGCCTGAGCAGTTCTTC. Residues: CASSATSGTEPEQFF.

This CDR3 reads CAVDREILLMNTEAFF. CDR3 bases: TGTGCAGTGGACAGGGAAATTCTCCTGATGAACACTGAAGCTTTCTTT. J is TRBJ1-1 and V is TRBV7-9; 8 positions match TRBD1. This CDR3 is built from 16 residues. CDR1 is SEHNR, CDR2 FQNEAQ, per germline (reference sequence).